Detailed here is one T cell receptor beta chain. What this receptor recognizes is not known. One base away there is no much larger clone; base qualities are not given. The CDR3 measures 19 amino acids from cysteine to phenylalanine. This entry keeps only the CDR3 DNA: 57 bases, framed from base 1. At the junction V is shortened by 2 bases and J by 5 bases; bases outside the gene matches: 12. CDR1 MDHEN and CDR2 SYDVKM were looked up in the germline V gene. The immunoSEQ Assay, a bias-controlled multiplex PCR, was used to amplify TCRbeta CDR3 regions from genomic DNA. From the authors' description of their analysis: The number of nucleated cells in each sample was estimated by amplification of reference gene primers within the assay. Sequence reads were collapsed and filtered to measure the absolute abundance of every unique TCRbeta CDR3 rearrangement. Productive Simpson clonality was computed per sample as the square root of Simpson's diversity index over productive rearrangements. TCRdb stores this immuneACCESS table with in-frame sequences only. Part of the clones is absent; in the studies checked, under half of the shortfall reflects unresolved V genes, and no reason is known for the rest. Clonal size and the V and J genes are those of that table, whereas D and trimming came from the DNA. Across this sample there are roughly 110,000 clones, with over 65% seen only once. The ten biggest clones cover 6.2% of the sample.

At one collaborating source in Seattle, patients were enrolled during active infection and were followed longitudinally through the course of disease. Each collaborating institution followed its own protocols to collect whole blood in K2EDTA tubes. For TCRbeta analysis, collaborators shipped samples as frozen whole blood, isolated PBMCs, or DNA extracted from either of those sample types. This sample stems from a study of blood T cell repertoires in COVID-19 (dated by TCRdb to 2020 to 2021). Looking at the study overall: Samples covering the acute and convalescent phases of COVID-19 were provided by collaborators in the United States, Italy and Spain. The dataset comprised deeply sampled blood TCRbeta repertoires from subjects exposed to, actively infected with, or recovered from COVID-19. A de-identified subject ID, COVID-19 status, age in years and sex were almost always included in the sample metadata. Samples came from the ongoing ImmuneRACE study (first 160 participants) plus 1,254 subjects from 6 global collaborators. Where available, HLA class I and class II types were taken from metadata supplied by the sample provider and were not determined by assay-based typing. The repertoires were released in a freely available public database intended as a resource for research on the immune response to SARS-CoV-2. The material from the prospective study consisted of cDNA or gDNA derived from T cells, B-cell-depleted T cells, or PBMCs.

Results the study describes overall, beyond this receptor: The quantity of clinical and demographic metadata differed by source and by participant and was supplied without curation.

The TCR was taken from an older man with COVID-19, enrolled during active disease. Sequenced sample: peripheral blood. Recombination joined TRBV28 with TRBJ2-7, and 16 bases in between align with TRBD2. In nucleotide form, the sequence is TGTGCCAGCAGTTTACGGGGCGAGGGACTAGCGGGAGGGCCGGACGAGCAGTACTTC. The resulting protein is CASSLRGEGLAGGPDEQYF.